This T cell receptor (beta chain) was recorded in a study of blood T cell repertoires in COVID-19. Only in-frame clones appear in the TCRdb table, and some are missing; sequencing was by immunoSEQ multiplex PCR. The profile shows approximately 100,000 clones, 84% of them singletons. The CDR3 runs to 16 residues. V gene TRBV21-1 combines with J gene TRBJ1-1. TRBV21-1 is noted as a pseudogene. The sample comprised peripheral blood. The TCR was taken from a woman of 80 years or more with active or convalescent COVID-19. Here the CDR3 reads CASSKMEKCMNTEAFF. The DNA of the CDR3 is TGTGCCAGCAGCAAGATGGAGAAATGCATGAACACTGAAGCTTTCTTT.